This T cell receptor beta chain was observed in a study of CD8 T cells in ankylosing spondylitis. Study-level points and caveats: Enrichment of disease-linked clones was reportedly significant in matched ankylosing spondylitis synovial fluid. What seemed typical of ankylosing spondylitis blood was a TCR beta motif built from about eight highly homologous variants. Several of the motif variants were reported before in synovial fluid and blood from reactive arthritis.

This clonotype was picked up many times. As yet, its antigen is unknown. TCRdb re-derived calls from the 5' RACE reads in MiXCR, one entry per CDR3 protein. The sample records 350,000 to 550,000 distinct CDR3 sequences, roughly 26% being singletons. With 7 bases clipped from V and 10 bases from J, the junction kept 5 bases outside the gene matches. Germline V gives CDR1 SGHTA, CDR2 FQGNSA. There are 13 residues in the CDR3. This chain links TRBV7-2 with TRBJ1-6; 9 nucleotides line up with TRBD1. The receptor comes from a male donor with ankylosing spondylitis. The sequenced sample consisted of blood, either unsorted or a sorted T cell fraction (not recorded which). The CDR3 here is CASTRQGGSPLHF. The DNA of the CDR3 is TGTGCCAGCACTCGACAGGGGGGATCACCCCTCCACTTT.